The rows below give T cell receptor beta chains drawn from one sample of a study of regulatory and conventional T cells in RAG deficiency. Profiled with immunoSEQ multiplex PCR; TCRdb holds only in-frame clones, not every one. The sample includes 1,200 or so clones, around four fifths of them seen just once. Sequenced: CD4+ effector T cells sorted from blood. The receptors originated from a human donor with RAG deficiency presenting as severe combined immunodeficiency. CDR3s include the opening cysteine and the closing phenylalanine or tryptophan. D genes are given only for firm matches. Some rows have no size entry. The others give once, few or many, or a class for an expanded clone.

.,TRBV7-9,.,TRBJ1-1,TGTGCCAGCAGCGTACGCCGAGAGGTCGGAGCTTTCTTT,CASSVRREVGAFF
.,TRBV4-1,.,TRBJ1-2,TGCGCCAGCAGCCAGGAGGTCAGGGGAGACTATGGCTACACCTTC,CASSQEVRGDYGYTF
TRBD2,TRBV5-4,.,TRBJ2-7,TGTGCCAGCCGCCGATGGGGAGGGGTCTACGAGCAGTACTTC,CASRRWGGVYEQYF
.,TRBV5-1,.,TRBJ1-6,TGCGCCAGCAGCTTGGTTTCGTCGAGGGTAGGATCACCCCTCCACTTT,CASSLVSSRVGSPLHF
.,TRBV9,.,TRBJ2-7,TGTGCCAGCAGCGCGGGTGGTGTCATGAACGAGCAGTACTTC,CASSAGGVMNEQYF
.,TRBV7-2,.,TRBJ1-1,TGTGCCAGCAGCTTAGACGGGGCGTGGGCTGAAGCTTTCTTT,CASSLDGAWAEAFF
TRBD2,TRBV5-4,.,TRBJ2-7,TGTGCCAGCAGCACGCTAGCGGGAGTTTACGAGCAGTACTTC,CASSTLAGVYEQYF
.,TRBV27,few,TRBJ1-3,TGTGCCAGCACGTCAGCGGTCTCTGGAAACACCATATATTTT,CASTSAVSGNTIYF
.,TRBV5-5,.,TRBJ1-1,TGTGCCAGCAGCTTGGCCCAGGGATTGAACACTGAAGCTTTCTTT,CASSLAQGLNTEAFF
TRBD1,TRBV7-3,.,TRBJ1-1,TGTGCCAGCAGCTTAGGACAGGGGAACACTGAAGCTTTCTTT,CASSLGQGNTEAFF
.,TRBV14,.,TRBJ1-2,TGTGCCAGCAGCCAAGGACAAAACTATGGCTACACCTTC,CASSQGQNYGYTF
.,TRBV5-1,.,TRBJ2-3,TGCGCCAGCAGCCTACACACAGATACGCAGTATTTT,CASSLHTDTQYF
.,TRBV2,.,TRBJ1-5,TGTGCCAGCACCTACGGTGGGGGCAATCAGCCCCAGCATTTT,CASTYGGGNQPQHF
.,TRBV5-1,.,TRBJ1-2,TGCGCCAGCAAACAGGGAGTAGACTATGGCTACACCTTC,CASKQGVDYGYTF
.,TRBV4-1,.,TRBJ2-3,TGCGCCAGCAGCCGGACAAGCACAGATACGCAGTATTTT,CASSRTSTDTQYF
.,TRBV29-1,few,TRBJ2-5,TGCAGCGTTGAAGATCGGGCAGGGGAGTACTTC,CSVEDRAGEYF
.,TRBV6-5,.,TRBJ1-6,TGTGCCAGCAGTTACAGGGTGGGAGATTCACCCCTCCACTTT,CASSYRVGDSPLHF
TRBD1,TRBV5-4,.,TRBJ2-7,TGTGCCAGCAGCCGGGGGCTTGGACGGGTGGGGACAGGGGGCAACTACGAGCAGTACTTC,CASSRGLGRVGTGGNYEQYF
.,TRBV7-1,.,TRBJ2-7,TGTGCCAGCAGCTTAGTGGGGGGCGCCGAGCAGTACTTC,CASSLVGGAEQYF
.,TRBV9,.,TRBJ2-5,TGTGCCAGCAGCGTATCCCAAGAGACCCAGTACTTC,CASSVSQETQYF
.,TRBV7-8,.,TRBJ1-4,TGTGCCAGCAGCCTTAATGAAAAACTGTTTTTT,CASSLNEKLFF
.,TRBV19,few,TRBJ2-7,TGTGCCAGTAGTATAGGGGCTAGCAGGACCTACGAGCAGTACTTC,CASSIGASRTYEQYF
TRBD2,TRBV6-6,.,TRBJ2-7,TGTGCCAGCATCAGCGGGGGCTACGAGCAGTACTTC,CASISGGYEQYF
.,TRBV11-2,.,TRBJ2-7,TGTGCCAGCAGCTCGGGGATGTGGGAGCAGTACTTC,CASSSGMWEQYF
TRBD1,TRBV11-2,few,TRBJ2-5,TGTGCCAGCAGCTTAGTTGGGGACAGGGCAGAGACCCAGTACTTC,CASSLVGDRAETQYF
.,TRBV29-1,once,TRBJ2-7,TGCAGCGTCCTATCCTCCTACGAGCAGTACTTC,CSVLSSYEQYF
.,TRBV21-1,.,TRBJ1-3,TGTGCCAGCAGGCCCCACATAGTACAACACGCACGAAACACCATATATTTT,CASRPHIVQHARNTIYF
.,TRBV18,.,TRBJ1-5,TGTGCCAGCTCCCCATATAGCAATCAGCCCCAGCATTTT,CASSPYSNQPQHF
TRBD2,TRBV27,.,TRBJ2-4,TGTGCCAGCAGTTTAAGGGCTAGCGGGAGGGAGGCGTGGCACATTCAGTACTTC,CASSLRASGREAWHIQYF
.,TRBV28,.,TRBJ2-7,TGTGCCAGCAGTTTATTATCGGACGCTACTGGGCAGTACTTC,CASSLLSDATGQYF
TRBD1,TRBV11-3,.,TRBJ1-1,TGTGCCAGCAGCTGGGGACAGGGTCGCGGCACTGAAGCTTTCTTT,CASSWGQGRGTEAFF
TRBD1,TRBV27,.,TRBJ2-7,TGTGCCAGCAGTTTATACAGGGGGCCCGAGCAGTACTTC,CASSLYRGPEQYF
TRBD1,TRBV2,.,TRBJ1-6,TGTGCCAGCCGTAACAGGGGGCGGAATTCACCCCTCCACTTT,CASRNRGRNSPLHF
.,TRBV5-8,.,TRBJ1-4,TGTGCCAGCAGCTTGGGAGTTCTGTCTTCTAATGAAAAACTGTTTTTT,CASSLGVLSSNEKLFF
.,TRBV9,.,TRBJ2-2,TGTGCCAGCAGCGTAGGGGCCCCGAACACCGGGGAGCTGTTTTTT,CASSVGAPNTGELFF
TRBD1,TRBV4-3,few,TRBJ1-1,TGCGCCAGCAGCCCCCAGACAGGGCGGGACGAAGCTTTCTTT,CASSPQTGRDEAFF
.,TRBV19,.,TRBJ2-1,TGTGCCAGTACCCGGGACTTTCGCTACAATGAGCAGTTCTTC,CASTRDFRYNEQFF
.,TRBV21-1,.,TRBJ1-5,TGTGCCAGCAGGGAACATATGCTACATTGGCATCATCAGCCCCAGCATTTT,CASREHMLHWHHQPQHF
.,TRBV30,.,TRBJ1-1,TGTGCCTGGAGTTGGTACAGAGACACTGAAGCTTTCTTT,CAWSWYRDTEAFF
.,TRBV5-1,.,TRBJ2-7,TGCGCCAGCAGCTCCCAGAACTACGAGCAGTACTTC,CASSSQNYEQYF
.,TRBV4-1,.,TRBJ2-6,TGCGCCAGCAGCTTAGCTAGGGCATCCTCCTCTGGGGCCAACGTCCTGACTTTC,CASSLARASSSGANVLTF
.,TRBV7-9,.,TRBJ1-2,TGTGCCAGCAGCCCTACAGGGACGGGAAACTATGGCTACACCTTC,CASSPTGTGNYGYTF
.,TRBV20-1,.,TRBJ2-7,TGCAGTGCTAGAGCAGAGTACGAGCAGTACTTC,CSARAEYEQYF
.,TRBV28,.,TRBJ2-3,TGTGCCAGCAGTCTCCGCACAGATACGCAGTATTTT,CASSLRTDTQYF
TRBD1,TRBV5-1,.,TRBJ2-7,TGCGCCAGCAGGGACAGGGGCTACGAGCAGTACTTC,CASRDRGYEQYF
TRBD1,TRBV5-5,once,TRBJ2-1,TGTGCCAGTAGCTTGGGACAGACTTACAATGAGCAGTTCTTC,CASSLGQTYNEQFF
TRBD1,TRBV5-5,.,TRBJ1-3,TGTGCCAGCAGCTTGGTGGGACAGGGGGTAATCTCTGGAAACACCATATATTTT,CASSLVGQGVISGNTIYF
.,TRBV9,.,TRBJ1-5,TGTGCCAGCAGCCCGCGGGGGATGGGCCAGCCCCAGCATTTT,CASSPRGMGQPQHF
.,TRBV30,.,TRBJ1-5,TGTGCCTGGAGTGTGTGGGGGTTCAATCAGCCCCAGCATTTT,CAWSVWGFNQPQHF
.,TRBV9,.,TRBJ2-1,TGTGCCAGCAGCGAGCCCCTCGGGCGGGACCCCTACAATGAGCAGTTCTTC,CASSEPLGRDPYNEQFF
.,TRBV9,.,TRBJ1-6,TGTGCCAGCAGCGTAGATCTGGTTCGTAATTCACCCCTCCACTTT,CASSVDLVRNSPLHF
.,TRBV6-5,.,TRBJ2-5,TGTGCCAGCAGTTTTCAGGGCTGGGAGACCCAGTACTTC,CASSFQGWETQYF
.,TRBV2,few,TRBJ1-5,TGTGCCAGCAGTGCTATGAGCAATCAGCCCCAGCATTTT,CASSAMSNQPQHF
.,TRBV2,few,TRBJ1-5,TGTGCCAGCAGTGAGGGGAGGGTCAATCAGCCCCAGCATTTT,CASSEGRVNQPQHF
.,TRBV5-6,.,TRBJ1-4,TGTGCCAGCAGCTTCGCCCCCGCGGGTGAAAAACTGTTTTTT,CASSFAPAGEKLFF
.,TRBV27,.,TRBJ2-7,TGTGCCAGCAGTAAGCTAGCGCCGTACGAGCAGTACTTC,CASSKLAPYEQYF
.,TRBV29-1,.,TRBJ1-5,TGCAGCGTTGAGAGTAATCAGCCCCAGCATTTT,CSVESNQPQHF